The 21 T cell receptor beta chains presented below share a single source sample, sequenced in a study of T cell responses to AZD1222 COVID-19 vaccine (dated by TCRdb to the early 2020s). Per the publication, the time point label means: about 28 days (+/-7) after the second vaccine dose. The library was made by the immunoSEQ multiplex PCR assay. The clones in this table, taken by TCRdb from immuneACCESS, are in-frame only. Not every clone is retained; where verified, under half of the shortfall comes from an unresolved V gene, and the cause of the rest is unknown. This sample holds fewer than 180,000 clones; roughly 90% were observed only once. Approximately 3.5% of the sample is held by the ten biggest clonotypes. The sequencing used peripheral blood, collected 28 days after the second AZD1222 dose. All receptors come from an adult who received the AZD1222 COVID-19 vaccine.

This CDR3 is CAWSEGLRELFF. The DNA of the CDR3 is TGTGCCTGGAGTGAGGGGCTCAGGGAGCTGTTTTTT. V is TRBV30 and J is TRBJ2-2; maybe TRBD1 (5 bases). Trimming removed 1 base from V and 9 bases from J, with 9 bases in between. The CDR3 spans 12 residues. In germline, CDR1 is GTSNPN, CDR2 SVGIG (reference sequence).

V and J are TRBV12-3 or TRBV12-4 and TRBJ1-6; D perhaps matches TRBD1 (6 bases). This CDR3 spans 13 amino acids. The ends were cut back, 4 bases at V and 8 bases at J, with 9 bases in the middle. CDR3 residues: CASSSGHDSPLHF. CDR3 DNA sequence: TGTGCCAGCAGTTCGGGACACGATTCACCCCTCCACTTT.

This sequence joins TRBV27 and TRBJ1-1, with a tentative D call TRBD1 (6 bases). V was cut by 5 bases and J by 11 bases, with 21 bases left in between. The CDR3 covers 14 residues. Per the germline V gene, CDR1 is MNHEY and CDR2 is SMNVEV (reference sequence). Here the CDR3 reads CASSLQGWGGRAFF. The CDR3 DNA is TGTGCCAGCAGTCTACAGGGCTGGGGGGGCCGGGCTTTCTTT.

V usage is TRBV9 and J usage is TRBJ2-3, with no clear D. Germline V gene sequence: CDR1 SGDLS, CDR2 YYNGEE. Trimming shortened V by 7 bases and J by 0 bases, and 12 bases separated the two germline ends. This CDR3 is 14 amino acids long. The CDR3 protein is CASQEPTSTDTQYF. In DNA form, the CDR3 reads TGTGCCAGCCAGGAGCCCACTAGCACAGATACGCAGTATTTT.

The chain links TRBV2 to TRBJ2-7; 10 nucleotides agree with TRBD1. The CDR3 has 16 amino acids. Germline V gene data show CDR1 as SNHLY and CDR2 as FYNNEI. V was clipped by 4 bases and J by 6 bases; unmatched bases: 12. The CDR3, as DNA: TGTGCCAGCAGTGTATTTGACAGGGGGCTAAAAAGCGAGCAGTACTTC. Translation: CASSVFDRGLKSEQYF. The whole variable domain, remainder taken from reference TRBV2 and TRBJ2-7, is EPEVTQTPSHQVTQMGQEVILRCVPISNHLYFYWYRQILGQKVEFLVSFYNNEISEKSEIFDDQFSVERPDGSNFTLKIRSTKLEDSAMYFCASSVFDRGLKSEQYFGPGTRLTVT.

This sequence joins TRBV11-2 and TRBJ2-1; a possible D gene is TRBD1 (6 bases). Trimming removed 5 bases at V and 10 bases at J, with 9 bases between. This CDR3 region has 11 residues. CDR1 and CDR2 from the germline V gene are SGHAT and FQNNGV. CDR3 region: CASSLGGEQFF. The CDR3 bases are TGTGCCAGCAGCCTAGGGGGAGAGCAGTTCTTC.

The chain joins TRBV7-2 to TRBJ1-2, with D uncertain. V was cut by 0 bases and J by 0 bases, with 8 bases left in between. The CDR3 runs to 15 residues. In germline, CDR1 is SGHTA, CDR2 FQGNSA. CDR3 protein: CASSLAGRTNYGYTF. CDR3 sequence (DNA): TGTGCCAGCAGCTTAGCGGGCAGAACTAACTATGGCTACACCTTC.

The chain joins TRBV18 to TRBJ1-2; D is uncertain. The CDR3 is 17 amino acids. Germline CDR1 is KGHSH and CDR2 is LQKENI. V was trimmed by 2 bases and J by 0 bases, leaving 16 bases between them. Here the CDR3 DNA reads TGTGCCAGCTCACCATTCTTCCAGCCCGGCGCTAACTATGGCTACACCTTC. Translated: CASSPFFQPGANYGYTF.

The V and J genes are TRBV5-4 and TRBJ1-2; D unclear. The V gene lost 5 bases and the J gene lost 7 bases, with 18 bases spanning the gap. Germline assignment: CDR1 SGHNT and CDR2 YYREEE (reference sequence). The CDR3 loop spans 14 amino acids. CDR3 sequence: CASSTAQTGFGYTF. The CDR3 DNA follows: TGTGCCAGCAGTACCGCTCAAACGGGCTTTGGCTACACCTTC.

This chain uses TRBV11-2 with TRBJ2-7; 8 bases align to TRBD1. The trim removed 5 bases at V and 3 bases at J, leaving 15 bases unmatched. The CDR3 runs to 17 residues. The germline V gene has CDR1 SGHAT and CDR2 FQNNGV. This chain's CDR3 is CASSTYPPAGGNYEQYF. Here the CDR3 DNA reads TGTGCCAGCAGCACTTACCCCCCTGCAGGGGGCAACTACGAGCAGTACTTC.

This clone was observed a single time. CDR3 DNA sequence: TGTGCCAGCAGTGCCGGGACAGGGGAGTTTGAGACCCAGTACTTC. Protein sequence: CASSAGTGEFETQYF. This sequence joins TRBV6-4 and TRBJ2-5; the match to TRBD1 covers 10 bases. The V gene end was trimmed by 4 bases and the J gene end by 5 bases; junction bases not matched to a gene: 7. Germline lookup yields CDR1 MRHNA and CDR2 SNTAGT. The CDR3 loop spans 15 amino acids.

This chain joins TRBV7-9 and TRBJ2-7, with D perhaps matching TRBD1 (5 bases). The CDR3 contains 12 residues. CDR1 SEHNR and CDR2 FQNEAQ come from the germline V gene (reference sequence). Trimming took off 3 bases at V and 6 bases at J, with 9 bases between the two ends. The CDR3 spells CASSFAGREQYF. The CDR3 nucleotides read TGTGCCAGCAGCTTTGCAGGGCGCGAGCAGTACTTC.

This rearrangement joins TRBV27 to TRBJ2-1, with D hard to call. Germline assignment: CDR1 MNHEY and CDR2 SMNVEV (reference sequence). There are 11 residues in the CDR3. The germline V and J ends were trimmed by 3 bases and 8 bases, with 5 bases remaining between them. The CDR3 coding sequence is TGTGCCAGCAGTTTGGGCGATGAGCAGTTCTTC. Its protein product is CASSLGDEQFF.

The chain carries TRBV27 and TRBJ1-5; 7 positions match TRBD1. V lost 2 bases to trimming and J lost 6 bases; unmatched junction nucleotides: 4. Germline loops: CDR1 MNHEY, CDR2 SMNVEV (reference sequence). The CDR3 consists of 14 residues. The CDR3 DNA follows: TGTGCCAGCAGTTTACGGGCAGGGGGTCAGCCCCAGCATTTT. This codes for CASSLRAGGQPQHF.

J is TRBJ2-7 and V is TRBV24-1; 11 nucleotides line up with TRBD1. This CDR3 region has 15 residues. CDR1 is KGHDR and CDR2 is SFDVKD in the germline V gene. V was pared by 3 bases and J by 6 bases, with 6 bases of the junction left unmatched. The CDR3 here is CATSDPGQGDSEQYF. The DNA of the CDR3 is TGTGCCACCAGTGATCCGGGACAGGGGGACTCCGAGCAGTACTTC.

V is TRBV6-1 and J is TRBJ1-2; 7 bases line up with TRBD1. The ends lost 1 base at V and 1 base at J; junction bases unmatched: 12. The CDR3 contains 18 residues. Germline V gene data show CDR1 as MNHNS and CDR2 as SASEGT. The CDR3 here is CASSEGWGTATSNYGYTF. The CDR3, as DNA: TGTGCCAGCAGTGAAGGTTGGGGGACAGCAACCAGTAACTATGGCTACACCTTC.

The V and J genes are TRBV28 and TRBJ1-6; unclear D gene. Germline V gene lookup returns CDR1 MDHEN and CDR2 SYDVKM. Deletions cut 2 bases from V and 10 bases from J, with 9 bases between. CDR3 length: 13 residues. The CDR3 DNA follows: TGTGCCAGCAGTTTACGGATACGATCACCCCTCCACTTT. This codes for CASSLRIRSPLHF.

V and J are TRBV30 and TRBJ1-5; D is unclear. CDR1 and CDR2 from the germline V gene are GTSNPN and SVGIG (reference sequence). CDR3 length: 12 amino acids. The V gene lost 1 base and the J gene lost 4 bases, with 5 bases spanning the gap. Here the CDR3 reads CAWSGKNQPQHF. The CDR3 bases are TGTGCCTGGAGTGGAAAGAATCAGCCCCAGCATTTT.

The V gene is TRBV6-5, the J gene TRBJ2-7; D ambiguous. The germline V gene has CDR1 MNHEY and CDR2 SVGAGI. V was clipped by 0 bases and J by 0 bases, with 9 bases between them. The CDR3 length is 15 residues. The CDR3 here is CASSYSRVRSYEQYF. The DNA for the CDR3 is TGTGCCAGCAGTTACTCACGGGTACGCTCCTACGAGCAGTACTTC.

This chain joins TRBV19 and TRBJ2-5; the match to TRBD1 covers 9 bases. The CDR3 sequence is 18 residues long. Germline V gene data show CDR1 as LNHDA and CDR2 as SQIVND (reference sequence). J gave up 5 bases and V 5 bases, and 18 bases lay outside the gene matches. This chain's CDR3 is CASSPRPGTGKSYETQYF. In DNA form, the CDR3 reads TGTGCCAGTAGTCCTCGACCCGGGACAGGGAAGTCTTATGAGACCCAGTACTTC.

This clone has more than one count but fewer than ten. Distinct nucleotide sequences in the sample also encode this CDR3. CDR3 sequence reads: CASSLNYEQYF. CDR3 DNA sequence: TGTGCCAGCAGCCTGAACTACGAGCAGTACTTC. The chain couples TRBV5-4 to TRBJ2-7; D is unclear. Trimming took off 4 bases at V and 3 bases at J, with 5 bases between the two ends. CDR3 length equals 11 residues. Looked up from germline, CDR1 is SGHNT and CDR2 is YYREEE (reference sequence).